This T cell receptor (beta chain) stems from a study of shared clonotypes between healthy human individuals. V lost 0 bases and J lost 0, with 9 bases in between. This CDR3 has 15 amino acids. CDR1 is SGDLS, CDR2 YYNGEE, per germline. Using immunoSEQ multiplex PCR, the repertoire was profiled, and TCRdb retains in-frame clones only, with some absent. This table has more than 1.2 million clones, around 98.5% appearing once. This TCR derives from a young man in good health. This chain uses TRBV9 with TRBJ1-2; D is undetermined. Material: naive CD4+ T cells sorted from blood. Subset here: CD45RA+ positively selected. The CDR3 reads CASSVAGWANYGYTF. The DNA of the CDR3 is TGTGCCAGCAGCGTAGCCGGGTGGGCTAACTATGGCTACACCTTC.